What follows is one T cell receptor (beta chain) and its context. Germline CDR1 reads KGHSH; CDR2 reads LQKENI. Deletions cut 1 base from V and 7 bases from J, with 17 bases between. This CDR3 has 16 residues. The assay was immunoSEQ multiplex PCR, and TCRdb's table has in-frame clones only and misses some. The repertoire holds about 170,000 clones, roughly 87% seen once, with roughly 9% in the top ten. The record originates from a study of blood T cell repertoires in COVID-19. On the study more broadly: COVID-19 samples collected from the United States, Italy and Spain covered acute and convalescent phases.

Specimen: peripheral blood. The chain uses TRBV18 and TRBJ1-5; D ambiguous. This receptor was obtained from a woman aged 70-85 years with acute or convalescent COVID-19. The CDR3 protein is CASSPQLYAGGQPQHF. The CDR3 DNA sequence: TGTGCCAGCTCACCACAACTCTACGCCGGCGGCCAGCCCCAGCATTTT.